One and the same sample provided the 28 T cell receptor beta chains below, sequenced in a study of shared clonotypes between healthy human individuals (TCRdb year 2020). Library method: the immunoSEQ multiplex PCR assay. TCRdb stores this immuneACCESS table with in-frame sequences only. Part of the clones is absent; in the studies checked, under half of the shortfall reflects unresolved V genes, and no reason is known for the rest. The sample profile shows about 2 million clones; roughly 94% of them were found once. Of the sample, 0.13% is held by the ten largest clones. The sample comprised naive CD4+ T cells sorted from blood. The intended sense of this specimen's cell subset or site label: CD45RA+ positively selected. The receptor source for this set is a man aged 18 to 30 in good health.

The rearrangement uses TRBV5-1 and TRBJ1-3; unclear D gene. Germline V gives CDR1 SGHRS, CDR2 YFSETQ. V dropped 0 bases and J dropped 0 bases, with 7 bases sitting between them. This CDR3 comprises 15 residues. The DNA of the CDR3 is TGCGCCAGCAGCTTGGGGCCAACCTCTGGAAACACCATATATTTT. Translated: CASSLGPTSGNTIYF.

This clone was observed at least ten times. The chain has TRBV5-4 and TRBJ2-5; no reliable D call. The CDR3 loop spans 12 amino acids. Trimming took 4 bases from V and 1 from J, leaving 5 bases between them. The germline gives CDR1 SGHNT, CDR2 YYREEE (reference sequence). DNA for the CDR3: TGTGCCAGCAGCCTCCTCCAAGAGACCCAGTACTTC. Its translation: CASSLLQETQYF.

The V and J genes are TRBV28 and TRBJ1-2, with 12 bases fitting TRBD1. V trimming: 4 bases; J trimming: 5 bases; junction bases outside the gene matches: 8. Germline assignment: CDR1 MDHEN and CDR2 SYDVKM. This CDR3 has 16 residues. The CDR3 loop reads CASSSGTGGLGYGYTF. Here the CDR3 DNA reads TGTGCCAGCAGTTCGGGGACAGGGGGCTTAGGATATGGCTACACCTTC.

CDR3 DNA sequence: TGCGCCAGCAGCTTGGAAAAGGGGTCTGGAAACACCATATATTTT. Amino acids: CASSLEKGSGNTIYF. V is TRBV5-1 and J is TRBJ1-3; a weak D match, TRBD1 (5 bases). This CDR3 has 15 amino acids. Germline V lookup: CDR1 SGHRS, CDR2 YFSETQ. Trimming removed 0 bases from V and 1 base from J, with 8 bases in between.

This chain uses TRBV15 with TRBJ2-4; D is unclear. Germline lookup yields CDR1 LNHNV and CDR2 YYDKDF (reference sequence). The CDR3 contains 14 residues. V gave up 1 base and J gave up 0 bases, with 4 bases separating them. This CDR3 is CATSRAPAKNIQYF. The CDR3 DNA follows: TGTGCCACCAGCAGAGCTCCAGCCAAAAACATTCAGTACTTC.

The gene calls are TRBV28 and TRBJ2-7, with 7 bases identical to TRBD1. This CDR3 has 17 residues. Trimming cost V 2 bases and J 4 bases; bases outside gene matches: 14. CDR1 is MDHEN and CDR2 is SYDVKM in the germline V gene. The CDR3 sequence: CASSLIYSWGQIYEQYF. Here the CDR3 DNA reads TGTGCCAGCAGTTTAATTTACTCTTGGGGACAGATATACGAGCAGTACTTC.

The V call is TRBV19, the J call TRBJ1-4, with D hard to call. The CDR3 extends over 13 amino acids. Germline V gives CDR1 LNHDA, CDR2 SQIVND (reference sequence). Trimming took 9 bases from V and 5 from J, leaving 13 bases between them. The CDR3 protein is CASKLSENEKLFF. The CDR3 DNA reads TGTGCCAGCAAGCTTTCCGAAAATGAAAAACTGTTTTTT.

With regard to this clone: Since the CDR3 does not end with the conserved phenylalanine or tryptophan, this likely comes from a read error. The DNA is left out, because the CDR3 cannot be placed on it with certainty; the CDR3 is given as TCRdb lists it. This sequence joins TRBV2 and TRBJ2-7. Germline V lookup: CDR1 SNHLY, CDR2 FYNNEI. The CDR3 comprises 11 residues, both ends counted. CDR3 amino acids: CASSERSLLVL.

The V gene is TRBV5-1, the J gene TRBJ2-1; 11 bases line up with TRBD2. V dropped 1 base and J dropped 4; count of bases not matched to a gene: 4. CDR1 and CDR2 (germline): SGHRS, YFSETQ. This CDR3 spans 16 amino acids. Written as DNA, the CDR3 is TGCGCCAGCAGCTTGTGGGCTAGCGGGGGGTACAATGAGCAGTTCTTC. This translates into CASSLWASGGYNEQFF.

The genes are TRBV6-6 and TRBJ1-5, with TRBD1 as a possible D gene (6 bases). The CDR3 spans 16 residues. Trimming left V 0 bases short and J 4 bases short, with 13 bases between. The germline V gene has CDR1 MNHNY and CDR2 SVGAGI (reference sequence). This chain's CDR3 is CASSYSGQGLNQPQHF. CDR3 DNA sequence: TGTGCCAGCAGTTACTCTGGTCAGGGGTTAAATCAGCCCCAGCATTTT.

V and J are TRBV7-2 and TRBJ2-2, with 10 nucleotides matching TRBD2. The V and J ends lost 5 bases and 4 bases, in that order; junction bases with no gene match: 16. The CDR3 loop spans 19 amino acids. Germline loops: CDR1 SGHTA, CDR2 FQGNSA. The chain's CDR3 is CASSPTGPSGSVGTGELFF. The CDR3 nucleotides are TGTGCCAGCAGCCCTACAGGGCCTAGCGGGAGCGTCGGCACCGGGGAGCTGTTTTTT.

The V call is TRBV29-1, the J call TRBJ1-1; tentatively, D is TRBD1 (5 bases). V lost 0 bases and J 5 bases, leaving 10 bases between the germline ends. Germline CDR1 is SQVTM and CDR2 is ANQGSEA. The CDR3 has 13 residues. This CDR3 reads CSVEERGWTEAFF. The CDR3 DNA reads as TGCAGCGTTGAAGAGAGGGGATGGACTGAAGCTTTCTTT.

The rearrangement uses TRBV4-3 and TRBJ1-5; no definite D call. Germline assignment: CDR1 LGHNA and CDR2 YSLEER. V was shortened by 6 bases and J by 2 bases, with 17 bases between the two germline ends. This CDR3 has 16 residues. This CDR3 is CASSPTLTMGNQPQHF. CDR3 nucleotides: TGCGCCAGCAGTCCAACTCTGACAATGGGCAATCAGCCCCAGCATTTT.

V usage is TRBV2 and J usage is TRBJ1-4; 8 bases agree with TRBD1. CDR1 is SNHLY and CDR2 is FYNNEI in the germline V gene. The CDR3 length is 15 residues. The junction had 6 bases not matched to a gene; V was cut back by 6 bases and J by 3 bases. CDR3: CASRPGQGPNEKLFF. The CDR3, as DNA: TGTGCCAGCAGGCCCGGACAGGGCCCTAATGAAAAACTGTTTTTT.

This chain connects TRBV29-1 to TRBJ1-1; TRBD1 is a possible D gene (5 bases). V gave up 8 bases and J gave up 7 bases, with 17 bases separating them. The germline V gene encodes CDR1 SQVTM and CDR2 ANQGSEA. The CDR3 extends over 12 amino acids. CDR3: CSSTRGPIEAFF. In DNA, the CDR3 is TGCAGCTCGACGCGGGGACCCATTGAAGCTTTCTTT.

V gene TRBV7-2 combines with J gene TRBJ2-1; 10 nucleotides align to TRBD2. CDR1 and CDR2 from the germline V gene are SGHTA and FQGNSA. The CDR3 extends over 16 amino acids. V dropped 2 bases and J dropped 1; count of bases not matched to a gene: 2. The CDR3: CASSLTSGISYNEQFF. CDR3 nucleotides: TGTGCCAGCAGCTTAACTAGCGGGATTTCCTACAATGAGCAGTTCTTC.

The chain combines TRBV27 with TRBJ1-5; 12 nucleotides align to TRBD1. J lost 6 bases, V lost 5 bases, and 11 bases had no gene match. Per the germline V gene, CDR1 is MNHEY and CDR2 is SMNVEV (reference sequence). The CDR3 spans 17 residues. As DNA, the CDR3 is TGTGCCAGCAGTGCTTATAGGGGGACAGGGGGCGGTCAGCCCCAGCATTTT. Translating it yields CASSAYRGTGGGQPQHF.

This clone has a single count. The chain employs TRBV7-2 and TRBJ2-7; D might be TRBD2 (5 bases). Per the germline V gene, CDR1 is SGHTA and CDR2 is FQGNSA. This CDR3 is built from 15 residues. V gave up 1 base and J gave up 7 bases, with 17 bases separating them. The CDR3: CASSLVVGSGEEQYF. For the CDR3, the DNA is TGTGCCAGCAGCTTAGTTGTAGGGTCCGGGGAAGAGCAGTACTTC.

The sample holds one count of this clone. The chain combines TRBV18 with TRBJ2-2, with a possible D match to TRBD2 (6 bases). In germline, CDR1 is KGHSH, CDR2 LQKENI. V dropped 1 base and J dropped 4 bases, with 13 bases sitting between them. The CDR3 totals 16 residues. The CDR3 DNA reads TGTGCCAGCTCACCACGACTAGTAAGGCCCACCGGGGAGCTGTTTTTT. The encoded protein is CASSPRLVRPTGELFF.

The chain is built from TRBV5-1 and TRBJ2-7; D is unclear. Looked up from germline, CDR1 is SGHRS and CDR2 is YFSETQ. The CDR3 is 13 residues long. Trimming left V 3 bases short and J 2 bases short, with 9 bases between. The CDR3 loop reads CASSYQETYEQYF. The CDR3 DNA is TGCGCCAGCAGCTACCAGGAAACCTACGAGCAGTACTTC.

The genes are TRBV6-5 and TRBJ2-7; perhaps TRBD2 as D (6 bases). Trimming stripped 4 bases from V and 2 bases from J, with 12 bases between. This CDR3 comprises 14 residues. Germline V gene lookup returns CDR1 MNHEY and CDR2 SVGAGI. As DNA, the CDR3 is TGTGCCAGCAGTTGGGGGGAGTTCCCCTACGAGCAGTACTTC. Its protein is CASSWGEFPYEQYF.

The V and J genes are TRBV30 and TRBJ1-5; tentatively, D is TRBD1 (5 bases). Trimming shortened V by 1 base and J by 5 bases, and 9 bases separated the two germline ends. Germline assignment: CDR1 GTSNPN and CDR2 SVGIG (reference sequence). This CDR3 is built from 13 residues. The CDR3 is CAWSDQGDQPQHF. The CDR3 DNA follows: TGTGCCTGGAGTGACCAGGGTGATCAGCCCCAGCATTTT.

The V call is TRBV11-3, the J call TRBJ2-3; perhaps D is TRBD1 or TRBD2 (5 bases each). Germline values: CDR1 SGHNT, CDR2 YENEEA. The CDR3 contains 16 residues. Trimming removed 1 base from V and 1 base from J, with 12 bases in between. In nucleotides, the CDR3 is TGTGCCAGCAGCTTAGGAGGGGACGCTGGCACAGATACGCAGTATTTT. Translated, it gives CASSLGGDAGTDTQYF.

V is TRBV18 and J is TRBJ2-3, with a weak D call TRBD1 (5 bases). V lost 6 bases and J lost 3, with 13 bases in between. Germline V gene sequence: CDR1 KGHSH, CDR2 LQKENI. The CDR3 is 14 amino acids. CDR3 sequence reads: CASSPSGKTDTQYF. In DNA form, the CDR3 reads TGTGCCAGCTCCCCTTCAGGGAAAACAGATACGCAGTATTTT.

The chain couples TRBV7-9 to TRBJ1-2; D is unclear. Germline CDR1 reads SEHNR; CDR2 reads FQNEAQ (reference sequence). V was trimmed by 1 base and J by 5 bases, leaving 17 bases between them. The CDR3 loop spans 16 amino acids. The CDR3 DNA is TGTGCCAGCAGCTTAGGCGCAGGAGGTATTGGGTATGGCTACACCTTC. Amino acids: CASSLGAGGIGYGYTF.

The chain carries TRBV28 and TRBJ1-5, with a possible D match to TRBD1 (6 bases). The germline CDR1 and CDR2 sequences are MDHEN and SYDVKM. CDR3 length: 16 residues. V was shortened by 6 bases and J by 5 bases, with 20 bases between the two germline ends. The CDR3 DNA sequence: TGTGCCAGCAGGGGGGGGGCGAGCCCACCCGATCAGCCCCAGCATTTT. Encoded protein: CASRGGASPPDQPQHF.

The CDR3 protein is CAWSANSYGYTF. CDR3 coding DNA: TGTGCCTGGAGTGCAAACAGCTATGGCTACACCTTC. The chain uses TRBV30 and TRBJ1-2; D not certain. The CDR3 covers 12 residues. Germline-derived CDR1 and CDR2 are GTSNPN and SVGIG (reference sequence). The V gene lost 1 base and the J gene lost 4 bases, with 7 bases spanning the gap.

The chain carries TRBV6-5 and TRBJ1-2; D remains unclear. Germline CDR1 reads MNHEY; CDR2 reads SVGAGI. The CDR3 is 14 amino acids. Trimming stripped 0 bases from V and 8 bases from J, with 13 bases between. In DNA, the CDR3 is TGTGCCAGCAGTTACTCGACGAGTGCCGGCGGCTACACCTTC. The encoded protein is CASSYSTSAGGYTF.